A single T cell receptor (beta chain) is shown here with its context. Its matching antigen is unknown. This sample was included in a study of cytotoxic CD8 clonotypes in ibrutinib-treated CLL. The V end lost 5 bases, the J end lost 10 bases, and 20 bases lay between the germline ends. Looked up from germline, CDR1 is MNHNY and CDR2 is SVGAGI (reference sequence). CDR3 length equals 14 residues. TCRdb's table, derived via immunoSEQ multiplex PCR, lists solely in-frame clones and lacks some. Of some 30,000 clones listed, about 76% were seen once; the top ten hold less than 55%. General study points: Public clonotypes (which were uncommon) either contracted or remained stable on treatment. Clonality was elevated at ibrutinib response and had returned toward baseline at progression.

This sample comprised PBMCs, obtained after 36 months of ibrutinib treatment. The chain joins TRBV6-6 to TRBJ1-1, with no clear D. The sequence derives from a human donor with chronic lymphocytic leukemia. The CDR3 DNA follows: TGTGCCAGCAGTACCACGTTCCGAGACCAAGGAGCTTTCTTT. It specifies CASSTTFRDQGAFF.